What follows are 20 T cell receptor beta chains derived from one specimen sequenced in a study of early T cells in non-severe SARS-CoV-2 infection. MiXCR, run by TCRdb on the 5' RACE reads, gives a single entry per CDR3 protein. The table lists 40,000 to 60,000 distinct CDR3 sequences, 8.5% to 10% of them singletons, with 8% to 10% in the top ten. Sequenced sample: whole blood. These receptors were collected from an adult who was a healthcare worker with PCR-confirmed SARS-CoV-2 infection or an uninfected control (not recorded which).

This clonotype was detected only a few times. This chain joins TRBV4-1 and TRBJ2-1; no clear D. The CDR3 spans 15 residues. From germline, CDR1 is MGHRA and CDR2 YSYEKL. V lost 4 bases and J lost 6, with 16 bases in between. CDR3 nucleotide sequence: TGCGCCAGCAGCCTTCCCGGGCCCCCCTCCAATGAGCAGTTCTTC. This codes for CASSLPGPPSNEQFF.

This clonotype was detected only a few times. V and J are TRBV28 and TRBJ1-1; D remains unclear. V lost 3 bases and J lost 7, with 6 bases in between. The CDR3 has 11 residues. From germline, CDR1 is MDHEN and CDR2 SYDVKM. CDR3: CASSFAGEAFF. The CDR3 DNA reads as TGTGCCAGCAGTTTCGCGGGTGAAGCTTTCTTT.

This chain connects TRBV12-3 or TRBV12-4 to TRBJ2-1; 8 bases map to TRBD2. V shed 3 bases, J shed 5 bases, and the junction held 6 bases outside the gene matches. The CDR3 spans 15 residues. In DNA form, the CDR3 reads TGTGCCAGCAGTTTTTCTAGCGGGTTCCACAATGAGCAGTTCTTC. Encoded protein: CASSFSSGFHNEQFF.

At least ten counts were recorded for this clonotype. This chain uses TRBV5-1 with TRBJ2-7; tentative D call: TRBD1 (6 bases). CDR1 is SGHRS, CDR2 YFSETQ, per germline. V dropped 4 bases and J dropped 5 bases, with 25 bases sitting between them. This CDR3 contains 17 residues. The CDR3 bases are TGCGCCAGCAGCCCCGGTCACAGGGACCCTACCACTCACGAGCAGTACTTC. Protein product: CASSPGHRDPTTHEQYF.

J is TRBJ1-2 and V is TRBV29-1; TRBD1 might be the D (5 bases). The V and J ends lost 4 bases and 0 bases respectively, with 15 bases between them. Per the germline V gene, CDR1 is SQVTM and CDR2 is ANQGSEA. This CDR3 has 15 residues. CDR3 in DNA: TGCAGCGTTGTGTATTCGGGACTCTCTAACTATGGCTACACCTTC. Translating gives CSVVYSGLSNYGYTF. Full variable domain (missing parts from reference TRBV29-1 and TRBJ1-2): SAVISQKPSRDICQRGTSLTIQCQVDSQVTMMFWYRQQPGQSLTLIATANQGSEATYESGFVIDKFPISRPNLTFSTLTVSNMSPEDSSIYLCSVVYSGLSNYGYTFGSGTRLTVV.

At least ten counts were recorded for this clonotype. The chain is built from TRBV9 and TRBJ1-1, with D unclear. The CDR3 runs 12 residues. Germline V gene sequence: CDR1 SGDLS, CDR2 YYNGEE. The germline V and J ends were trimmed by 4 bases and 2 bases, with 6 bases remaining between them. The chain's CDR3 is CASSPLNTEAFF. As DNA, the CDR3 is TGTGCCAGCAGCCCTCTCAACACTGAAGCTTTCTTT.

The sample holds a few counts of this clonotype. The chain uses TRBV30 and TRBJ1-2; TRBD1 aligns across 10 bases. CDR3 length equals 13 residues. V shed 8 bases, J shed 2 bases, and the junction held 5 bases outside the gene matches. Germline V gives CDR1 GTSNPN, CDR2 SVGIG (reference sequence). This CDR3 reads CARTGQGNYGYTF. The DNA for the CDR3 is TGTGCCCGAACGGGACAGGGGAACTATGGCTACACCTTC.

The chain's CDR3 is CASSPIGSGYEQYF. The DNA of the CDR3 is TGTGCCAGCAGTCCCATTGGTAGCGGTTACGAGCAGTACTTC. The V call is TRBV27, the J call TRBJ2-7; D possibly corresponds to TRBD2 (6 bases). V gave up 5 bases and J gave up 4 bases, with 15 bases separating them. The germline CDR1 and CDR2 sequences are MNHEY and SMNVEV (reference sequence). This CDR3 comprises 14 residues.

The chain joins TRBV6-6 to TRBJ2-2; D is ambiguous. Germline lookup yields CDR1 MNHNY and CDR2 SVGAGI (reference sequence). The CDR3 has 8 amino acids. CDR3 sequence (DNA): TGTTCCGCCGGGGAGCTGTTTTTT. It specifies CSAGELFF.

Ten or more counts support this clonotype. The chain combines TRBV19 with TRBJ2-5; 7 nucleotides match TRBD2. CDR3 length equals 14 residues. V trimming: 6 bases; J trimming: 3 bases; junction bases outside the gene matches: 7. CDR1 and CDR2 (germline): LNHDA, SQIVND (reference sequence). CDR3 region: CASRTTSHKETQYF. CDR3 sequence (DNA): TGTGCCAGTAGGACGACTAGCCATAAAGAGACCCAGTACTTC.

This sequence joins TRBV29-1 and TRBJ2-1; TRBD2 aligns across 7 bases. J was trimmed by 5 bases and V by 1 base; bases with no gene match: 5. The CDR3 covers 14 residues. In germline, CDR1 is SQVTM, CDR2 ANQGSEA. The CDR3 coding sequence is TGCAGCGTTGAAGGGCTAGCGGTCGACAATGAGCAGTTCTTC. As protein: CSVEGLAVDNEQFF.

This clonotype was counted ten times or more. The V call is TRBV6-5, the J call TRBJ2-1; TRBD2 matches 8 bases. The CDR3 is 16 residues long. With V trimmed by 5 bases and J by 2 bases, 8 bases remained unmatched. Germline V gene sequence: CDR1 MNHEY, CDR2 SVGAGI. CDR3 residues: CASSPQAGVAYNEQFF. DNA for the CDR3: TGTGCCAGCAGTCCTCAAGCGGGAGTGGCCTACAATGAGCAGTTCTTC.

This clonotype was seen only a few times. The chain is built from TRBV5-5 and TRBJ2-2; no clear D gene. The CDR3 is 14 residues long. Germline V CDR1 and CDR2: SGHKS, YYEKEE (reference sequence). Between the trimmed V and J ends, which lost 0 bases and 4 bases, there was a span of 7 bases. The CDR3 DNA reads as TGTGCCAGCAGCTTGGGAGCTAGCACCGGGGAGCTGTTTTTT. It codes for CASSLGASTGELFF.

The sample holds a few counts of this clonotype. V usage is TRBV29-1 and J usage is TRBJ1-1; D gene uncertain. This CDR3 contains 14 residues. CDR1 is SQVTM, CDR2 ANQGSEA, per germline. V was pared by 2 bases and J by 1 base, with 11 bases between. CDR3: CSVEIGRRNTEAFF. The DNA of the CDR3 is TGCAGCGTTGAAATAGGCAGAAGGAACACTGAAGCTTTCTTT.

The chain combines TRBV25-1 with TRBJ1-5; no firm D call. Trimming pared 6 bases from V and 1 base from J, leaving 10 bases between. CDR1 and CDR2 (germline): MGHDK, SYGVNS. The CDR3 runs to 14 residues. CDR3 region: CASSEGGSNQPQHF. The CDR3 region has the DNA TGTGCCAGCAGCGAAGGTGGGAGCAATCAGCCCCAGCATTTT.

V and J are TRBV20-1 and TRBJ2-3; 13 nucleotides align to TRBD2. The CDR3 runs 16 residues. The V and J ends lost 6 bases and 4 bases, in that order; junction bases with no gene match: 10. Looked up from germline, CDR1 is DFQATT and CDR2 is SNEGSKA (reference sequence). Written as DNA, the CDR3 is TGCAGTGCCAACCCAGGACTAGCGGGAGTAGCAGATACGCAGTATTTT. It encodes CSANPGLAGVADTQYF.

The chain uses TRBV9 and TRBJ1-1; unclear D gene. This CDR3 is 14 amino acids long. Germline V gene sequence: CDR1 SGDLS, CDR2 YYNGEE. V lost 2 bases, J lost 2 bases, and 10 bases lay in between. CDR3 in DNA: TGTGCCAGCAGCGTGGGTCCGATCAACACTGAAGCTTTCTTT. The encoded protein is CASSVGPINTEAFF.

This clonotype was seen repeatedly, ten times or more. This chain joins TRBV6-6 and TRBJ2-1; 8 nucleotides agree with TRBD1. V was pared by 4 bases and J by 15 bases, with 8 bases of the junction left unmatched. The germline V gene has CDR1 MNHNY and CDR2 SVGAGI (reference sequence). The CDR3 has 12 residues. The CDR3 loop is CASSSPGQGGFF. The CDR3 DNA sequence: TGTGCCAGCAGTTCCCCTGGACAGGGAGGGTTCTTC.

This clonotype was counted many times. This chain joins TRBV11-2 and TRBJ2-5; 7 bases line up with TRBD2. This CDR3 is built from 14 residues. After removal of 5 bases from V and 5 bases from J, the junction contained 8 bases not matched to a gene. Germline values: CDR1 SGHAT, CDR2 FQNNGV. The CDR3 sequence: CASSRTRRVETQYF. CDR3 bases: TGTGCCAGCAGCCGGACTAGGCGGGTGGAGACCCAGTACTTC.

This clonotype has ten or more counts. This chain joins TRBV2 and TRBJ1-5; D remains unclear. The CDR3 contains 15 residues. CDR1 and CDR2 from the germline V gene are SNHLY and FYNNEI. V lost 3 bases, J lost 1 base, and 10 bases lay in between. Here the CDR3 reads CASSEREASNQPQHF. The CDR3 region has the DNA TGTGCCAGCAGTGAGAGGGAGGCGAGCAATCAGCCCCAGCATTTT.